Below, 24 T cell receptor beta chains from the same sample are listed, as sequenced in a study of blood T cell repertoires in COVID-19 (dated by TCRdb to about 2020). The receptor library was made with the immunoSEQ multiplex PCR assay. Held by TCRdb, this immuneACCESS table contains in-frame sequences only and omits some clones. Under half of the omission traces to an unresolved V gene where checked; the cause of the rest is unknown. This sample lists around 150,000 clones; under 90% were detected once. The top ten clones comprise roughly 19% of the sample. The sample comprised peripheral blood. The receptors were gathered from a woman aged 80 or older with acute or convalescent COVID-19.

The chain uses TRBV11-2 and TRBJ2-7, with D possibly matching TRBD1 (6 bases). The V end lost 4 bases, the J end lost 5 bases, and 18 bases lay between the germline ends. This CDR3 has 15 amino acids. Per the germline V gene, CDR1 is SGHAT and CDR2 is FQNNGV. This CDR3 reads CASSSRQVMVDEQYF. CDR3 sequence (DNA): TGTGCCAGCAGCTCCCGACAGGTAATGGTGGACGAGCAGTACTTC.

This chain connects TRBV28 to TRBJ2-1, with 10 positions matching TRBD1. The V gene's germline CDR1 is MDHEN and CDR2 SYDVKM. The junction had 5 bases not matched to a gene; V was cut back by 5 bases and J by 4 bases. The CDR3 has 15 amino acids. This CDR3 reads CASSLRDRGYNEQFF. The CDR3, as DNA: TGTGCCAGCAGTCTACGGGACAGGGGATACAATGAGCAGTTCTTC.

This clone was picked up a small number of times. Here the CDR3 DNA reads TGTGCCAGTGCAAAGATCGGGGGGCGAGGTGGAAACACCATATATTTT. Encoded protein: CASAKIGGRGGNTIYF. V is TRBV19 and J is TRBJ1-3, with D possibly being TRBD1 (6 bases). Germline V gene data show CDR1 as LNHDA and CDR2 as SQIVND (reference sequence). V was trimmed by 8 bases and J by 3 bases, leaving 20 bases between them. CDR3 length: 16 residues.

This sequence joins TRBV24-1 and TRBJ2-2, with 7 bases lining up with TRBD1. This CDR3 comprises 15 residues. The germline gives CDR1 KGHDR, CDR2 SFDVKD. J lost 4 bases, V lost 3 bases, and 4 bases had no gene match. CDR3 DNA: TGTGCCACCAGTGATGAAGGGACAGTCACCGGGGAGCTGTTTTTT. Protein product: CATSDEGTVTGELFF.

This chain's CDR3 is CASSLRGSGRVQQFF. The CDR3 coding sequence is TGTGCCAGCAGCTTACGGGGTAGCGGGAGGGTCCAGCAGTTCTTC. V gene TRBV7-2 combines with J gene TRBJ2-1, with 11 bases lining up with TRBD2. This CDR3 is built from 15 residues. CDR1 is SGHTA, CDR2 FQGNSA, per germline. J was trimmed by 11 bases and V by 2 bases; bases with no gene match: 8.

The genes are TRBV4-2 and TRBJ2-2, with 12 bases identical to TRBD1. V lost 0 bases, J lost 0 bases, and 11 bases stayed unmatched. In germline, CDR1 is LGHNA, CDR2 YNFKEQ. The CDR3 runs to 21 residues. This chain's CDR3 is CASSQDEGQGARWANTGELFF. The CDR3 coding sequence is TGTGCCAGCAGCCAAGATGAGGGACAGGGGGCGCGATGGGCGAACACCGGGGAGCTGTTTTTT.

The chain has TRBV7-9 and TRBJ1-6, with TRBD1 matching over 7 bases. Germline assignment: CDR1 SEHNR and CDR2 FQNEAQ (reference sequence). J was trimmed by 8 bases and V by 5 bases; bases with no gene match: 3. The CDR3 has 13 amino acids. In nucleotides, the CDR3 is TGTGCCAGCAGCCCGACAGGGTATTCACCCCTCCACTTT. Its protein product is CASSPTGYSPLHF.

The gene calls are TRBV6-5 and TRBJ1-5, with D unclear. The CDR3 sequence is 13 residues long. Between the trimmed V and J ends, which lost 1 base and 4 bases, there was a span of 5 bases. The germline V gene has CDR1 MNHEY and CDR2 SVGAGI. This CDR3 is CASSYYLNQPQHF. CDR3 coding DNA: TGTGCCAGCAGTTACTACTTAAATCAGCCCCAGCATTTT.

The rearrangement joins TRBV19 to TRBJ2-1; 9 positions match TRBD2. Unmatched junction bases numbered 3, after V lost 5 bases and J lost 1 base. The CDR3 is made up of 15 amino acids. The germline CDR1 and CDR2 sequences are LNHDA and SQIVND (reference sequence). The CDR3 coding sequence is TGTGCCAGTAGTGGTAGCGGGAGATCCTACAATGAGCAGTTCTTC. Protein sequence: CASSGSGRSYNEQFF.

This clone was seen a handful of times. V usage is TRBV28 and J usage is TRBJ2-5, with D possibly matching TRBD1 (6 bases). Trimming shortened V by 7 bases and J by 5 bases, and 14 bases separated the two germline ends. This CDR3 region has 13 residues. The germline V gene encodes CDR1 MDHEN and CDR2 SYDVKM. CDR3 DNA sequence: TGTGCCAGCAAGGCAGGGGTGGGGGAGACCCAGTACTTC. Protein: CASKAGVGETQYF.

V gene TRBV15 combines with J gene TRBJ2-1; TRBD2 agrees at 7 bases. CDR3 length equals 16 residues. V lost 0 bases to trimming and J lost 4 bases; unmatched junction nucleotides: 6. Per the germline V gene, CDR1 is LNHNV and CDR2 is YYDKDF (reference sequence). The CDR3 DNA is TGTGCCACCAGCAGAGAGAGTAGCGGGTGGTACAATGAGCAGTTCTTC. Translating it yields CATSRESSGWYNEQFF.

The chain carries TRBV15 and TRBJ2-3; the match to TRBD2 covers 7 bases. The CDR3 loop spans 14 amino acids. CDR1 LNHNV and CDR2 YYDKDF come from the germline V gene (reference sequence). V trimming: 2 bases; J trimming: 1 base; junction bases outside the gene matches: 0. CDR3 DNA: TGTGCCACCAGCAGAAGCGGGGGCACAGATACGCAGTATTTT. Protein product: CATSRSGGTDTQYF.

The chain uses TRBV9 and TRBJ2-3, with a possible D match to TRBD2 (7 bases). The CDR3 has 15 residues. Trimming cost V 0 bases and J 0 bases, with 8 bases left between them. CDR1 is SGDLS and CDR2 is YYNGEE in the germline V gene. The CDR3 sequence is CASSVEGGSTDTQYF. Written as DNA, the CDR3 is TGTGCCAGCAGCGTAGAGGGGGGGAGCACAGATACGCAGTATTTT.

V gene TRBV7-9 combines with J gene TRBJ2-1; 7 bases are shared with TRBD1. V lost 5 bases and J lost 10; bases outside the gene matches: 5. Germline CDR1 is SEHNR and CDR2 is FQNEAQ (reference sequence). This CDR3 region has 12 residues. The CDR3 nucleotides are TGTGCCAGCAGCCCCAGACAGGGAGAGCAGTTCTTC. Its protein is CASSPRQGEQFF.

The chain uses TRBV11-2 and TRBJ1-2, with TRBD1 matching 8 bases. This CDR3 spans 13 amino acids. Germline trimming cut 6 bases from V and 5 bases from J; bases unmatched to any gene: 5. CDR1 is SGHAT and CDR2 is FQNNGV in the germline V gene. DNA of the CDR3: TGTGCCAGCAGACTTACAGGGGGGTATGGCTACACCTTC. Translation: CASRLTGGYGYTF.

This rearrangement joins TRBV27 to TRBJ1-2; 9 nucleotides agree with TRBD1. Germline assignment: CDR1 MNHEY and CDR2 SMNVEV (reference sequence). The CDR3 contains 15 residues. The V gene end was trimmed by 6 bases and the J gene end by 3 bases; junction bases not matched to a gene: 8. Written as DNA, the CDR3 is TGTGCCAGCAGACGAGGGACAGGGTTCGACTATGGCTACACCTTC. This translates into CASRRGTGFDYGYTF.

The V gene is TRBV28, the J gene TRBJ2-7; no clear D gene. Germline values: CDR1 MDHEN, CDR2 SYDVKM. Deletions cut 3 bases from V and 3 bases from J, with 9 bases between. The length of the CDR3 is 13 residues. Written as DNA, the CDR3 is TGTGCCAGCAGTTTCCAACCCAGCTACGAGCAGTACTTC. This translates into CASSFQPSYEQYF.

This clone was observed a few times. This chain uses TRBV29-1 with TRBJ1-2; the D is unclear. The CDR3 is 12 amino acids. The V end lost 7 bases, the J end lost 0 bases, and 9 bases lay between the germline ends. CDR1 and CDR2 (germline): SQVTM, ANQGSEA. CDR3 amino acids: CSATRSNYGYTF. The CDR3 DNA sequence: TGCAGCGCCACGCGATCTAACTATGGCTACACCTTC.

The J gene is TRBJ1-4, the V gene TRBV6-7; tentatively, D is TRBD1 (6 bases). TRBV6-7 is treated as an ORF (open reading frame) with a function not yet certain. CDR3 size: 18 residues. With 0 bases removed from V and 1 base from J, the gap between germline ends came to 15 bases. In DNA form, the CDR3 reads TGTGCCAGCAGTTACTCACAGGGCAGCCGGGTAACTAATGAAAAACTGTTTTTT. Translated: CASSYSQGSRVTNEKLFF.

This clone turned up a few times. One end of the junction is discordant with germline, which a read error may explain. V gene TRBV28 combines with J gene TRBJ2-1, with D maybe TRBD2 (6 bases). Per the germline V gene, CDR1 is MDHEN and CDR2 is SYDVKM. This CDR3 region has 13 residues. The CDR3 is CASSLGSGRRDLF. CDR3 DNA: TGTGCCAGCAGTTTAGGGTCGGGAAGGAGGGATCTCTTC.

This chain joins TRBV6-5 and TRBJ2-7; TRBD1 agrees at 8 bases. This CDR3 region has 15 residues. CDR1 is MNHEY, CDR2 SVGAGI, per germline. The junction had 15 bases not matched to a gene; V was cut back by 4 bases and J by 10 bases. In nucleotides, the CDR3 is TGTGCCAGCAGTTCAAGGTCCATTCAGGGGGCGCATCAGTACTTC. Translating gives CASSSRSIQGAHQYF.

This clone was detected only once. CDR3 region: CASSVAGGSYEQYF. In DNA form, the CDR3 reads TGTGCCAGCAGTGTAGCGGGAGGCTCCTACGAGCAGTACTTC. The chain carries TRBV2 and TRBJ2-7; 10 bases are shared with TRBD2. Trimming cost V 4 bases and J 0 bases; bases outside gene matches: 0. The CDR3 extends over 14 amino acids. The V gene's germline CDR1 is SNHLY and CDR2 FYNNEI.

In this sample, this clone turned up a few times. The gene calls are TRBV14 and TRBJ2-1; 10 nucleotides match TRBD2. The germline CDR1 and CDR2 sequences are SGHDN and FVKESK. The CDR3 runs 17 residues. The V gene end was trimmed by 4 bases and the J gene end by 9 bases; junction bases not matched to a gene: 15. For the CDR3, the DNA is TGTGCCAGCAGCCCCGGGCTAGCGGGAGTCTCCTTTGGTGAGCAGTTCTTC. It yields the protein CASSPGLAGVSFGEQFF.

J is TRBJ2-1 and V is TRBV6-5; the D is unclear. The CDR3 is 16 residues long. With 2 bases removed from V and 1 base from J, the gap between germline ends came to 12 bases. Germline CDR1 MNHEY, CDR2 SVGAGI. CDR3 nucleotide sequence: TGTGCCAGCAGTTACCGCTCTAGTTTGTCCTACAATGAGCAGTTCTTC. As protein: CASSYRSSLSYNEQFF.